Each of the 5 T cell receptor beta chains below was sequenced from the same sample in a study of control samples from healthy donors and cancer patients. Profiled with immunoSEQ multiplex PCR; TCRdb holds only in-frame clones, not every one. Here the sample spans about 160,000 clones, 85% to 95% being singletons. Sequencing was done on a sample of blood. The receptors derive from a woman aged 40 to 50 in good health.

The CDR3, as DNA: TGTGCCAGCAGCTTCGGCGGTGGGAAGGGTGAGACCCAGTACTTC. This sequence encodes CASSFGGGKGETQYF. V gene TRBV11-2 combines with J gene TRBJ2-5; D is ambiguous. Germline CDR1 reads SGHAT; CDR2 reads FQNNGV. The CDR3 runs to 15 residues. Trimming cost V 3 bases and J 5 bases, with 16 bases left between them. Using reference TRBV11-2 and TRBJ2-5 for the parts outside the CDR3, the full variable domain is EAGVAQSPRYKIIEKRQSVAFWCNPISGHATLYWYQQILGQGPKLLIQFQNNGVVDDSQLPKDRFSAERLKGVDSTLKIQPAKLEDSAVYLCASSFGGGKGETQYFGPGTRLLVL.

Note on this clone: Other nucleotide sequences from this sample produce the same CDR3. The rearrangement uses TRBV4-1 and TRBJ1-5; D gene ambiguous. This CDR3 is built from 16 residues. Per germline, CDR1 MGHRA and CDR2 YSYEKL. Between the trimmed V and J ends, which lost 0 bases and 1 base, there was a span of 10 bases. This CDR3 is CASSQDLSRSNQPQHF. DNA for the CDR3: TGCGCCAGCAGCCAAGACCTTTCCAGGAGCAATCAGCCCCAGCATTTT.

The chain is built from TRBV18 and TRBJ2-2; D is tentatively TRBD1 or TRBD2 (5 bases each). There are 16 residues in the CDR3. From germline, CDR1 is KGHSH and CDR2 LQKENI. The V gene lost 1 base and the J gene lost 3 bases, with 12 bases spanning the gap. CDR3: CASSPQGRLDTGELFF. The CDR3 coding sequence is TGTGCCAGCTCACCACAGGGACGATTAGACACCGGGGAGCTGTTTTTT.

The V gene is TRBV7-9, the J gene TRBJ1-1; D gene unclear. V lost 2 bases and J 4 bases, leaving 2 bases between the germline ends. Per germline, CDR1 SEHNR and CDR2 FQNEAQ (reference sequence). The CDR3 covers 11 residues. In nucleotides, the CDR3 is TGTGCCAGCAGCTTAAGCACTGAAGCTTTCTTT. Protein: CASSLSTEAFF.

V is TRBV5-1 and J is TRBJ1-5; maybe TRBD1 (5 bases). Germline V gives CDR1 SGHRS, CDR2 YFSETQ. The germline V and J ends were trimmed by 0 bases and 5 bases, with 9 bases remaining between them. This CDR3 comprises 14 residues. The CDR3 nucleotides are TGCGCCAGCAGCTTGGGTGGGGGTTATCAGCCCCAGCATTTT. Translating it yields CASSLGGGYQPQHF. The full variable domain, in which reference TRBV5-1 and TRBJ1-5 provide the parts outside the CDR3, is KAGVTQTPRYLIKTRGQQVTLSCSPISGHRSVSWYQQTPGQGLQFLFEYFSETQRNKGNFPGRFSGRQFSNSRSEMNVSTLELGDSALYLCASSLGGGYQPQHFGDGTRLSIL.